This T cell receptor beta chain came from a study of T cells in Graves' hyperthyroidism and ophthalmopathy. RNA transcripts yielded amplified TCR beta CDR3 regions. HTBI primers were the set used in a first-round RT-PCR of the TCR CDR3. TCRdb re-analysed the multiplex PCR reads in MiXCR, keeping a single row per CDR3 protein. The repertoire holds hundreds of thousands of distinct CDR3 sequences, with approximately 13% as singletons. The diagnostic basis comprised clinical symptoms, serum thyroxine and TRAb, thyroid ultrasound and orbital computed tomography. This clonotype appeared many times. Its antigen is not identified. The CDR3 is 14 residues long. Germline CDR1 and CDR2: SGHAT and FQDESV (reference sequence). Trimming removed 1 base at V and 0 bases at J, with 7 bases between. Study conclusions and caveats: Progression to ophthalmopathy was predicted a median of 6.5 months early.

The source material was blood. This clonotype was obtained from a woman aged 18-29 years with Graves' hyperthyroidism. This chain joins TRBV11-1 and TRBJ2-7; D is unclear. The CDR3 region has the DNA TGTGCCAGCAGCTTAGACCGCTTCTCCTACGAGCAGTACTTC. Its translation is CASSLDRFSYEQYF. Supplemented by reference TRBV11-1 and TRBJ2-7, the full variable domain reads EAEVAQSPRYKITEKSQAVAFWCDPISGHATLYWYRQILGQGPELLVQFQDESVVDDSQLPKDRFSAERLKGVDSTLKIQPAELGDSAMYLCASSLDRFSYEQYFGPGTRLTVT.